This T cell receptor (beta chain) was captured in a study of blood T cell repertoires in COVID-19. Background on the study: Samples representing acute and convalescent COVID-19 were sourced from the United States, Italy and Spain. T cells, B-cell-depleted T cells, or PBMCs provided the cDNA or gDNA that served as material.

In the study's own analysis: Reference gene primers were amplified, and this amplification served to estimate nucleated cell counts. The repertoire was sequenced with immunoSEQ multiplex PCR; TCRdb's copy has only in-frame clones and lacks some. The V and J calls and clone size come from that table; D and trimming were worked out from the DNA. The table records tens of thousands of clones, more than 75% of them present only once. Germline V CDR1 and CDR2: ENHRY, SYGVKD. Trimming cost V 3 bases and J 1 base, with 4 bases left between them. This CDR3 has 13 residues. Patients at the Seattle site were enrolled during active infection and followed longitudinally.

Sample: peripheral blood. J is TRBJ1-5 and V is TRBV10-3; D is undetermined. This sequence originates from a woman aged 55-69 years with COVID-19, enrolled during active disease. CDR3 sequence: CAISDRSNQPQHF. CDR3 DNA: TGTGCCATCAGTGACAGGAGCAATCAGCCCCAGCATTTT.